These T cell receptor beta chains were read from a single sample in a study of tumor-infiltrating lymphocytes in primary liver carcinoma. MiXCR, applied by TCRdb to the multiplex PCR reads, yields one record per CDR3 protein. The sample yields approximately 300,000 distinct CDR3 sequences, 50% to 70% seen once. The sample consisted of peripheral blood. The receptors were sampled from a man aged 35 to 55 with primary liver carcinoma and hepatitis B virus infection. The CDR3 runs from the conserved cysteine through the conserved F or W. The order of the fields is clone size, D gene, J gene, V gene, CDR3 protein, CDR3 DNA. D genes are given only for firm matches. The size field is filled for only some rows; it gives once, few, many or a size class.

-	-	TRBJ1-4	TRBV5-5	CASSLGTCTIKNEKLFF	TGTGCCAGCAGCTTGGGGACATGCACCATTAAAAATGAAAAACTGTTTTTT
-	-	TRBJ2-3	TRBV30	CAWSVRSTTVTQYF	TGTGCCTGGAGTGTAAGATCTACCACAGTTACGCAGTATTTT
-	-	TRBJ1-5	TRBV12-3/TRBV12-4	CAGMEGTHANQPQHF	TGTGCCGGCATGGAAGGGACCCATGCCAATCAGCCCCAGCATTTT
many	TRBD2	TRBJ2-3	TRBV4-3	CASSQGAPGGLTDTQYF	TGCGCCAGCAGCCAAGGCGCGCCGGGAGGCCTCACAGATACGCAGTATTTT
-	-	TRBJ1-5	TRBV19	CASSISGNQPQHF	TGTGCCAGTAGTATCTCGGGGAATCAGCCCCAGCATTTT
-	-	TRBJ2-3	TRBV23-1	CASSQSGGSTDTQYF	TGCGCCAGCAGTCAATCAGGGGGTAGCACAGATACGCAGTATTTT
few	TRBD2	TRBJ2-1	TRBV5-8	CASRPLGLAGGLSYNEQFF	TGTGCCAGCAGGCCCCTGGGACTAGCGGGAGGTTTATCCTACAATGAGCAGTTCTTC
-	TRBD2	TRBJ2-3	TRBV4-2	CASSRSRAGGTDTRYF	TGTGCCAGCAGCCGCAGCCGAGCGGGGGGCACAGATACGCGGTATTTT
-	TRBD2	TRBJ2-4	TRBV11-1	CANSFPGTSGTKNVQYF	TGTGCCAACAGCTTTCCCGGGACTAGCGGGACCAAAAATGTTCAGTACTTC
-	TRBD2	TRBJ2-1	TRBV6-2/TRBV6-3	CVSTGTSGSVYNEQFF	TGTGTCAGCACAGGGACTAGCGGGAGTGTCTACAATGAGCAGTTCTTC
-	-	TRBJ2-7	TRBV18	CASTPPGGHEQYF	TGTGCCAGCACACCTCCCGGGGGACACGAGCAGTACTTC
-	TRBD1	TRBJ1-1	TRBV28	CASSPPGQGTEAFF	TGTGCCAGCAGTCCCCCGGGACAGGGTACTGAAGCTTTCTTT
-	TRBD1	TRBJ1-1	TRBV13	CVSSFGGGVNTEAFF	TGTGTCAGCAGCTTTGGAGGGGGCGTAAACACTGAAGCTTTCTTT
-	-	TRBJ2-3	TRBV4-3	CARSQDRVGGGDTQYF	TGCGCCAGGAGTCAAGATCGGGTGGGCGGAGGAGATACGCAGTATTTT
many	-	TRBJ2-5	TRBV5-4	CASSFLRDTQETQYF	TGTGCCAGCAGCTTCCTCCGGGACACACAAGAGACCCAGTACTTC
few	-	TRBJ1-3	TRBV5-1	CASSLDLLSSLGNTIYF	TGCGCCAGCAGCTTGGACCTATTATCAAGCCTTGGAAACACCATATATTTT
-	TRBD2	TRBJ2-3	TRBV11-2	CDSSLGGGAPDTQYF	TGTGACAGCAGCTTGGGGGGGGGAGCACCAGATACGCAGTATTTT
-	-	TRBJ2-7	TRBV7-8	CASSPASGYTYEQYF	TGTGCCAGCAGCCCAGCGAGCGGTTACACCTACGAGCAGTACTTC
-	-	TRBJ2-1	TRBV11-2	CASSLEPGQLGGYDEQFF	TGTGCCAGCAGCTTAGAACCCGGACAGCTGGGAGGCTACGATGAGCAGTTCTTC
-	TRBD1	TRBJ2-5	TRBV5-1	CASSLRTGSRETQYF	TGCGCCAGCAGCTTGAGGACAGGGAGTCGGGAGACTCAGTACTTC
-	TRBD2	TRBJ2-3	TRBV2	CTSRNPSGLGTDTQYF	TGTACCAGCAGGAACCCTAGCGGGCTGGGGACAGATACGCAGTATTTT
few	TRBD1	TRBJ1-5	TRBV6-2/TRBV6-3	CASSYSRGQGASNQPQHF	TGTGCCAGCAGTTACTCGAGGGGACAGGGGGCTTCAAATCAGCCCCAGCATTTT
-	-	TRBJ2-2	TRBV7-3	CASSLSIEGELFF	TGTGCCAGCAGCCTGAGTATCGAGGGGGAGCTGTTTTTT
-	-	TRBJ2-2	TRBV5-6	CASSWGRNTGELFF	TGTGCCAGCAGCTGGGGCAGGAACACCGGGGAGCTGTTTTTT
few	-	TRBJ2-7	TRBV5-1	CASSLIQGEQYF	TGCGCCAGCAGCTTGATACAGGGCGAGCAGTACTTC
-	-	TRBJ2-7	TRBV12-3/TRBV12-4	CASSRSHSGDEHYF	TGTGCCAGCAGTCGCTCCCACAGCGGTGACGAGCACTACTTC
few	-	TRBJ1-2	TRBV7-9	CASSLTGTGPAGYTF	TGTGCCAGCAGCTTAACCGGGACTGGGCCTGCTGGCTACACCTTC
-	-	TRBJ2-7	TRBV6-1	CAAATYEQYF	TGTGCCGCCGCAACCTACGAGCAGTACTTC
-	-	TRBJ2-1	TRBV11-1	CASSLSSVNDQFF	TGTGCCAGCAGCTTAAGTTCCGTCAATGACCAGTTCTTC
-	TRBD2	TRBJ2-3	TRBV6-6	CATRLAGGPRTEAQYF	TGTGCCACCCGACTAGCGGGAGGTCCCCGCACAGAAGCGCAGTATTTT
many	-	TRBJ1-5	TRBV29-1	CSVGGSNQPQHF	TGCAGCGTTGGGGGTAGCAATCAGCCCCAGCATTTT
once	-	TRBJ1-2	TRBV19	CASSTGQANYGYTF	TGTGCCAGTAGTACGGGACAAGCTAACTATGGCTACACCTTC
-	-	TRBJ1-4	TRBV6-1	CASKVPSRGANEKLFF	TGTGCCAGCAAGGTCCCCAGCAGAGGGGCAAATGAAAAACTGTTTTTT
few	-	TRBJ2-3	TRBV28	CASSPGHYGRDTQYF	TGTGCCAGCAGCCCGGGACACTACGGCAGGGATACGCAGTATTTT
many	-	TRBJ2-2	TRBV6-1	CASRSGTTNTGELFF	TGTGCCAGCAGGTCCGGGACAACGAACACCGGGGAGCTGTTTTTT
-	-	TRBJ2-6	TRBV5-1	CASSLPRSGANVMTF	TGCGCCAGCAGCCTTCCCCGGTCTGGGGCCAACGTCATGACTTTC
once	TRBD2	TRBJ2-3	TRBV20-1	CSATALAGLADTQYF	TGCAGTGCCACGGCACTAGCGGGACTAGCAGATACGCAGTATTTT
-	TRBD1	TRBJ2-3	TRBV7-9	CASSSGQGQDTQYF	TGTGCCAGCAGCTCTGGACAGGGACAAGATACGCAGTATTTT
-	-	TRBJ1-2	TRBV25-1	CASRPGTGYGYTF	TGTGCCAGCAGGCCCGGGACGGGCTATGGCTACACCTTC
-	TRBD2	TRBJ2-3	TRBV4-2	CASSQDGTSGRADTQCF	TGTGCCAGCAGCCAAGATGGGACTAGCGGAAGGGCAGATACGCAGTGTTTT
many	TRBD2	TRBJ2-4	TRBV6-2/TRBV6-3	CASSYSAGLGNIQYF	TGTGCCAGCAGTTACTCGGCGGGACTAGGTAACATTCAGTACTTC
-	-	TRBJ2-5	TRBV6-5	CTSSYVWGVGTQYF	TGTACCAGCAGTTACGTGTGGGGAGTCGGGACCCAGTACTTC
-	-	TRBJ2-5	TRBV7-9	CASSLDGSETQYF	TGTGCCAGCAGCTTAGACGGGAGTGAGACCCAGTACTTC
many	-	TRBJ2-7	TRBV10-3	CAISPRGAPTYEQYF	TGTGCCATCAGCCCCCGGGGGGCACCCACCTACGAGCAGTACTTC
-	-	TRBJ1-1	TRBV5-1	CASSLLMNTEAFF	TGCGCCAGCAGTTTGCTGATGAACACTGAAGCTTTCTTT
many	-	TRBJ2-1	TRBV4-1	CASSPTTAEAYNEQFF	TGCGCCAGCAGCCCAACCACGGCGGAGGCCTACAATGAGCAGTTCTTC
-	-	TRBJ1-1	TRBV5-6	CASSACIYPGAFF	TGTGCCAGCAGCGCATGTATTTACCCAGGGGCTTTCTTT
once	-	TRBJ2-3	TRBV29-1	CSAGKKDMQYF	TGCAGCGCGGGAAAGAAAGATATGCAGTATTTT
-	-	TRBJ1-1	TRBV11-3	CASRLAGRNTEAFF	TGTGCCAGCAGATTAGCAGGGAGGAACACTGAAGCTTTCTTT
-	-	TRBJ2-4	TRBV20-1	CSAATRGNIQYF	TGCAGTGCCGCTACTCGGGGAAACATTCAGTATTTC
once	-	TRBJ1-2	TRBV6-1	CVSKWGGADNYGYTF	TGTGTCAGCAAGTGGGGCGGGGCCGATAACTATGGCTACACCTTC
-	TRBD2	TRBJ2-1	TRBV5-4	CASSLVARASGSYNEQFF	TGTGCCAGCAGCTTGGTCGCTCGGGCTAGCGGGTCCTACAATGAGCAGTTCTTC
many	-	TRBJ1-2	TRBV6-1	CASRYSSYGYTF	TGTGCCAGCAGGTACAGTTCTTATGGCTACACCTTC
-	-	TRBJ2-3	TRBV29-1	CSVAGGDSTDTQYF	TGCAGCGTTGCTGGCGGAGATAGCACAGATACGCAGTATTTT